These 29 T cell receptor beta chains share one sample of origin, sequenced in a study of shared clonotypes between healthy human individuals. The repertoire was sequenced with immunoSEQ multiplex PCR; TCRdb's copy has only in-frame clones and lacks some. The table lists 2 million to 2.5 million clones, 90% to 97% of them singletons. The source material was naive CD4+ T cells sorted from blood. As to subset: CD45RA+ positively selected. The receptors derive from a man aged 18-30 years in good health.

This chain links TRBV7-9 with TRBJ2-2; 7 nucleotides match TRBD1. The CDR3 covers 15 residues. Germline trimming cut 4 bases from V and 4 bases from J; bases unmatched to any gene: 6. Per the germline V gene, CDR1 is SEHNR and CDR2 is FQNEAQ (reference sequence). The CDR3 nucleotides read TGTGCCAGCAGCTCGAACAGGGGATCCACCGGGGAGCTGTTTTTT. Its translation: CASSSNRGSTGELFF.

This chain connects TRBV2 to TRBJ2-3; 12 bases map to TRBD2. Germline V gives CDR1 SNHLY, CDR2 FYNNEI. Trimming at V came to 4 bases and at J to 0 bases, leaving 2 bases not matched to a gene. The CDR3 totals 16 residues. CDR3 loop: CASSGTSGASTDTQYF. The CDR3 nucleotides are TGTGCCAGCAGTGGGACTAGCGGGGCCAGCACAGATACGCAGTATTTT.

V usage is TRBV18 and J usage is TRBJ2-3, with D unresolved. CDR1 is KGHSH, CDR2 LQKENI, per germline. The V gene lost 6 bases and the J gene lost 5 bases, with 9 bases spanning the gap. The CDR3 extends over 12 amino acids. This CDR3 is CASSTGQDTQYF. As DNA, the CDR3 is TGTGCCAGCTCCACTGGCCAAGATACGCAGTATTTT.

Remarks on this clone: This same CDR3 is encoded by further DNA sequences in the sample. The chain combines TRBV4-3 with TRBJ2-1; D is unresolved. Germline V gives CDR1 LGHNA, CDR2 YSLEER. V was pared by 3 bases and J by 0 bases, with 9 bases between. The CDR3 runs 15 residues. The CDR3 nucleotides read TGCGCCAGCAGCCAGGCGGAAAGCTCCTACAATGAGCAGTTCTTC. Encoded protein: CASSQAESSYNEQFF.

As for this clone: This CDR3 is also generated by other DNA sequences in the sample. CDR3 DNA: TGTGCCAGCTCACCATCCGCGGAGACCCAGTACTTC. It translates to CASSPSAETQYF. The rearrangement links TRBV18 to TRBJ2-5; D remains ambiguous. Germline CDR1 reads KGHSH; CDR2 reads LQKENI. This CDR3 has 12 amino acids. The germline V and J ends were trimmed by 2 bases and 5 bases, with 6 bases remaining between them.

The V and J genes are TRBV28 and TRBJ2-7; perhaps TRBD1 as D (6 bases). CDR1 and CDR2 (germline): MDHEN, SYDVKM. The CDR3 is 14 residues long. Trimming cost V 6 bases and J 0 bases, with 12 bases left between them. CDR3 nucleotides: TGTGCCAGCAGGCGACACAGGGACTCCTACGAGCAGTACTTC. The encoded protein is CASRRHRDSYEQYF.

The chain recombines TRBV10-3 with TRBJ2-1; TRBD2 might be the D (5 bases). The CDR3 loop spans 16 amino acids. V lost 1 base and J lost 0, with 10 bases in between. Germline loops: CDR1 ENHRY, CDR2 SYGVKD. The CDR3 loop reads CAISEYQRSSYNEQFF. For the CDR3, the DNA is TGTGCCATCAGTGAGTATCAGCGGAGCTCCTACAATGAGCAGTTCTTC.

The chain links TRBV11-2 to TRBJ2-7; D gene unclear. This CDR3 region has 11 residues. Germline CDR1 SGHAT, CDR2 FQNNGV. V lost 4 bases and J 9 bases, leaving 10 bases between the germline ends. DNA for the CDR3: TGTGCCAGCAGCTCATGGACCGGGCAGTACTTC. Translation gives CASSSWTGQYF.

The genes are TRBV28 and TRBJ2-3; D is unresolved. This CDR3 is 16 amino acids long. Trimming took off 6 bases at V and 0 bases at J, with 16 bases between the two ends. Germline V gene data show CDR1 as MDHEN and CDR2 as SYDVKM. In nucleotides, the CDR3 is TGTGCCAGCAGCTCACCGGCAGAAGGTAGCACAGATACGCAGTATTTT. Protein: CASSSPAEGSTDTQYF. Combining the CDR3 with reference TRBV28 and TRBJ2-3 gives the whole variable domain DVKVTQSSRYLVKRTGEKVFLECVQDMDHENMFWYRQDPGLGLRLIYFSYDVKMKEKGDIPEGYSVSREKKERFSLILESASTNQTSMYLCASSSPAEGSTDTQYFGPGTRLTVL.

The CDR3 bases are TGTGCCAGCAGTTATGACGGGAGGGCTTACGAGCAGTACTTC. It specifies CASSYDGRAYEQYF. The V and J genes are TRBV27 and TRBJ2-7, with 8 bases aligning to TRBD2. Germline assignment: CDR1 MNHEY and CDR2 SMNVEV (reference sequence). The CDR3 contains 14 residues. With V trimmed by 4 bases and J by 4 bases, 6 bases remained unmatched.

This clone has only a few counts. The sample holds other DNA sequences that translate to the same CDR3. V usage is TRBV7-9 and J usage is TRBJ1-2; no definite D call. This CDR3 spans 12 amino acids. The germline V and J ends were trimmed by 5 bases and 4 bases, with 8 bases remaining between them. CDR1 is SEHNR and CDR2 is FQNEAQ in the germline V gene (reference sequence). DNA of the CDR3: TGTGCCAGCAGCCTGGACCTCTATGGCTACACCTTC. Its protein is CASSLDLYGYTF. Complete variable domain (other parts from reference TRBV7-9 and TRBJ1-2): DTGVSQNPRHKITKRGQNVTFRCDPISEHNRLYWYRQTLGQGPEFLTYFQNEAQLEKSRLLSDRFSAERPKGSFSTLEIQRTEQGDSAMYLCASSLDLYGYTFGSGTRLTVV.

This chain uses TRBV5-1 with TRBJ1-4, with 7 bases lining up with TRBD1. After removal of 2 bases from V and 7 bases from J, the junction contained 5 bases not matched to a gene. This CDR3 is 14 amino acids long. CDR1 is SGHRS and CDR2 is YFSETQ in the germline V gene. The CDR3: CASSFGRGGEKLFF. The DNA of the CDR3 is TGCGCCAGCAGCTTCGGCAGGGGGGGTGAAAAACTGTTTTTT.

The chain couples TRBV4-1 to TRBJ1-2, with D maybe TRBD1 (6 bases). V dropped 1 base and J dropped 7 bases, with 10 bases sitting between them. The CDR3 totals 13 residues. Germline CDR1 MGHRA, CDR2 YSYEKL. The CDR3 DNA follows: TGCGCCAGCAGCCAAGCGGGGGCGGGTGGCTACACCTTC. This gives the protein CASSQAGAGGYTF.

The CDR3 sequence: CASSWDGRSNQPQHF. Written as DNA, the CDR3 is TGTGCCAGCAGTTGGGACGGCCGTAGCAATCAGCCCCAGCATTTT. The chain is built from TRBV2 and TRBJ1-5; perhaps TRBD1 as D (5 bases). The CDR3 covers 15 residues. V dropped 5 bases and J dropped 0 bases, with 11 bases sitting between them. Per germline, CDR1 SNHLY and CDR2 FYNNEI.

This chain connects TRBV4-1 to TRBJ2-7; a weak D match, TRBD1 (6 bases). The germline V gene encodes CDR1 MGHRA and CDR2 YSYEKL. The CDR3 covers 16 residues. Trimming stripped 0 bases from V and 4 bases from J, with 16 bases between. CDR3 coding DNA: TGCGCCAGCAGCCAAGATCTTAACCAGGGGATGTACGAGCAGTACTTC. Its protein is CASSQDLNQGMYEQYF.

Only one count was recorded for this clone. The rearrangement uses TRBV28 and TRBJ1-1; D is undetermined. The V and J ends lost 0 bases and 4 bases respectively, with 21 bases between them. Germline V CDR1 and CDR2: MDHEN, SYDVKM. The CDR3 is 18 amino acids. The CDR3 is CASSLWVLSTSRPTEAFF. For the CDR3, the DNA is TGTGCCAGCAGTTTATGGGTGCTATCCACTTCAAGGCCCACTGAAGCTTTCTTT.

The V call is TRBV7-2, the J call TRBJ2-7; possible D gene TRBD2, 5 bases. The V and J ends lost 1 base and 6 bases respectively, with 10 bases between them. CDR1 is SGHTA, CDR2 FQGNSA, per germline. The CDR3 is made up of 13 amino acids. The chain's CDR3 is CASSLGLGGEQYF. In DNA, the CDR3 is TGTGCCAGCAGCTTAGGTCTCGGAGGCGAGCAGTACTTC.

For this clone: The identical CDR3 is also encoded by other nucleotide sequences in the sample. V usage is TRBV5-1 and J usage is TRBJ1-4; D is undetermined. Trimming pared 0 bases from V and 2 bases from J, leaving 5 bases between. The CDR3 is 14 amino acids. The V gene's germline CDR1 is SGHRS and CDR2 YFSETQ. CDR3 sequence (DNA): TGCGCCAGCAGCTTGGGTTCGACTAATGAAAAACTGTTTTTT. The encoded protein is CASSLGSTNEKLFF.

The V call is TRBV5-6, the J call TRBJ2-7; D is uncertain. The CDR3 contains 15 residues. The V end was cut by 2 bases, the J end by 5 bases, with 17 bases between. Per germline, CDR1 SGHDT and CDR2 YYEEEE. DNA for the CDR3: TGTGCCAGCAGCTTACCAAAGTTGTTCTTTAACGAGCAGTACTTC. Protein sequence: CASSLPKLFFNEQYF.

The CDR3 region is CASSGGLAYTGELFF. The CDR3 DNA is TGTGCCAGCAGCGGGGGACTAGCTTACACCGGGGAGCTGTTTTTT. J is TRBJ2-2 and V is TRBV9, with 9 positions matching TRBD2. Per germline, CDR1 SGDLS and CDR2 YYNGEE. Trimming at V came to 3 bases and at J to 3 bases, leaving 3 bases not matched to a gene. The CDR3 contains 15 residues.

The gene calls are TRBV19 and TRBJ1-5; D call uncertain. This CDR3 spans 13 amino acids. CDR1 is LNHDA, CDR2 SQIVND, per germline (reference sequence). V was cut by 5 bases and J by 9 bases, with 14 bases left in between. The CDR3 nucleotides are TGTGCCAGTAGTGAAAAGAAATTCGGGCCCCAGCATTTT. Translating gives CASSEKKFGPQHF.

With regard to this clone: This CDR3 is also generated by other DNA sequences in the sample. The gene calls are TRBV6-1 and TRBJ2-5; no clear D. The CDR3 loop spans 12 amino acids. Between the trimmed V and J ends, which lost 2 bases and 4 bases, there was a span of 5 bases. CDR1 and CDR2 from the germline V gene are MNHNS and SASEGT. The CDR3 DNA sequence: TGTGCCAGCAGTGAATTCGTAGAGACCCAGTACTTC. It translates to CASSEFVETQYF.

The J gene is TRBJ1-1, the V gene TRBV28; TRBD1 aligns across 8 bases. V gave up 6 bases and J gave up 5 bases; unmatched junction bases: 11. CDR1 MDHEN and CDR2 SYDVKM come from the germline V gene. This CDR3 is built from 15 residues. CDR3 protein: CASRITGQGRTEAFF. For the CDR3, the DNA is TGTGCCAGCAGGATTACTGGACAGGGAAGGACTGAAGCTTTCTTT.

In nucleotides, the CDR3 is TGCGCCAGCAGCTGGAGGGATACAGGGGGCGCGGAGACCCAGTACTTC. Its translation: CASSWRDTGGAETQYF. The rearrangement links TRBV5-1 to TRBJ2-5; TRBD1 matches at 9 bases. This CDR3 region has 16 residues. Trimming at V came to 3 bases and at J to 5 bases, leaving 11 bases not matched to a gene. Germline V gene sequence: CDR1 SGHRS, CDR2 YFSETQ.

V usage is TRBV28 and J usage is TRBJ2-5; 15 bases are a match to TRBD2. Trimming took 6 bases from V and 5 from J; bases not matched to a gene: 7. Germline lookup yields CDR1 MDHEN and CDR2 SYDVKM. The CDR3 runs to 16 residues. In DNA, the CDR3 is TGTGCCAGCAGCCTCGGACTAGCGGGGGGGCCGGAGACCCAGTACTTC. The encoded protein is CASSLGLAGGPETQYF.

V is TRBV10-2 and J is TRBJ2-1, with TRBD2 matching over 11 bases. J gave up 9 bases and V 6 bases, and 10 bases lay outside the gene matches. The germline gives CDR1 WSHSY, CDR2 SAAADI. There are 15 residues in the CDR3. CDR3 in DNA: TGCGCCAGCAGGAACCTAGCGGGAGGTCGGGGTGAGCAGTTCTTC. Translation: CASRNLAGGRGEQFF.

The chain combines TRBV28 with TRBJ1-1, with 10 positions matching TRBD1. In germline, CDR1 is MDHEN, CDR2 SYDVKM. The CDR3 loop spans 14 amino acids. The V segment lost 7 bases and the J segment 3 bases; nucleotides outside the gene matches: 5. As DNA, the CDR3 is TGTGCCAGCACCGCGACAGGGGGCTACACTGAAGCTTTCTTT. Residues: CASTATGGYTEAFF.

This chain connects TRBV11-2 to TRBJ2-7; perhaps TRBD2 as D (5 bases). This CDR3 has 13 residues. Trimming removed 7 bases from V and 3 bases from J, with 13 bases in between. CDR1 is SGHAT, CDR2 FQNNGV, per germline. The CDR3 coding sequence is TGTGCCAGCACTCAGGAGGAGAACTACGAGCAGTACTTC. Protein sequence: CASTQEENYEQYF.

The chain recombines TRBV5-4 with TRBJ2-5; D may be TRBD1 (5 bases). Germline CDR1 reads SGHNT; CDR2 reads YYREEE (reference sequence). The CDR3 spans 13 residues. V lost 3 bases, J lost 3 bases, and 9 bases lay in between. This CDR3 reads CASSSGREETQYF. The CDR3 region has the DNA TGTGCCAGCAGCTCTGGCAGGGAAGAGACCCAGTACTTC.